These 27 T cell receptor beta chains came from one sample sequenced in a study of cytomegalovirus exposure and HLA in healthy donors. It was with 60 Vbeta and 13 Jbeta primers that the PCR ran. Profiled with immunoSEQ multiplex PCR; TCRdb holds only in-frame clones, not every one. The table has under 200,000 clones, approximately 59% seen once; the top ten hold about 3.2%. Sequenced: PBMCs. The receptor set was obtained from a man aged 35-49 years in good health and CMV-seronegative.

The chain carries TRBV28 and TRBJ1-6; a weak D match, TRBD1 (6 bases). Germline CDR1 is MDHEN and CDR2 is SYDVKM. Trimming took off 6 bases at V and 0 bases at J, with 15 bases between the two ends. This CDR3 is 17 amino acids long. CDR3 coding DNA: TGTGCCAGCAGCTCCCCCGGACAGATCTCCTATAATTCACCCCTCCACTTT. Amino acid sequence: CASSSPGQISYNSPLHF.

CDR3 DNA: TGTGGTACAGGGGTCACGAACACTGAAGCTTTCTTT. Protein product: CGTGVTNTEAFF. The chain joins TRBV30 to TRBJ1-1, with 7 bases aligning to TRBD1. Germline V gene lookup returns CDR1 GTSNPN and CDR2 SVGIG (reference sequence). The CDR3 has 12 amino acids.

V gene TRBV28 combines with J gene TRBJ2-3; TRBD1 is a possible D gene (5 bases). V was clipped by 7 bases and J by 0 bases, with 11 bases between them. CDR1 is MDHEN and CDR2 is SYDVKM in the germline V gene. This CDR3 contains 14 residues. The CDR3 reads CASTQAGSTDTQYF. CDR3 DNA sequence: TGTGCCAGCACCCAGGCAGGGAGCACAGATACGCAGTATTTT.

This clone was found a few times. The rearrangement uses TRBV28 and TRBJ2-7; 11 nucleotides agree with TRBD2. Germline trimming cut 4 bases from V and 4 bases from J; bases unmatched to any gene: 9. The CDR3 runs to 16 residues. Germline loops: CDR1 MDHEN, CDR2 SYDVKM. The CDR3: CASSSTLAGDLYEQYF. The DNA for the CDR3 is TGTGCCAGCAGTTCAACACTAGCGGGGGATTTATACGAGCAGTACTTC.

This sequence joins TRBV7-2 and TRBJ2-7, with D perhaps TRBD2 (6 bases). The V gene's germline CDR1 is SGHTA and CDR2 FQGNSA. V lost 5 bases, J lost 1 base, and 15 bases lay in between. This CDR3 comprises 15 residues. The chain's CDR3 is CASSPEEGPSYEQYF. In nucleotides, the CDR3 is TGTGCCAGCAGCCCAGAGGAGGGACCGTCCTACGAGCAGTACTTC.

V and J are TRBV7-9 and TRBJ2-7; TRBD1 agrees at 12 bases. Germline assignment: CDR1 SEHNR and CDR2 FQNEAQ (reference sequence). Losses at the gene ends were 5 bases for V and 5 bases for J; bases not matched to a gene: 10. The CDR3 totals 16 residues. The CDR3 loop is CASSRPRDRGRDEQYF. The DNA for the CDR3 is TGTGCCAGCAGCCGTCCCCGGGACAGGGGGCGGGACGAGCAGTACTTC. Full variable domain (rest looked up from reference TRBV7-9 and TRBJ2-7): DTGVSQNPRHKITKRGQNVTFRCDPISEHNRLYWYRQTLGQGPEFLTYFQNEAQLEKSRLLSDRFSAERPKGSFSTLEIQRTEQGDSAMYLCASSRPRDRGRDEQYFGPGTRLTVT.

The chain recombines TRBV5-5 with TRBJ1-5; TRBD1 might be the D (5 bases). Germline CDR1 SGHKS, CDR2 YYEKEE (reference sequence). Trimming removed 3 bases at V and 5 bases at J, with 15 bases between. CDR3 length: 15 amino acids. CDR3 bases: TGTGCCAGCAGCTCATTCTCTGGGGGGGATCAGCCCCAGCATTTT. Its translation is CASSSFSGGDQPQHF. The whole variable domain, remainder taken from reference TRBV5-5 and TRBJ1-5, is DAGVTQSPTHLIKTRGQQVTLRCSPISGHKSVSWYQQVLGQGPQFIFQYYEKEERGRGNFPDRFSARQFPNYSSELNVNALLLGDSALYLCASSSFSGGDQPQHFGDGTRLSIL.

This clone was observed a few times. This chain's CDR3 is CASSRDRSREKLFF. DNA of the CDR3: TGTGCCAGCAGCCGGGACAGATCCAGGGAAAAACTGTTTTTT. The genes are TRBV7-9 and TRBJ1-4, with 7 bases fitting TRBD1. The V segment lost 5 bases and the J segment 8 bases; nucleotides outside the gene matches: 8. CDR1 is SEHNR, CDR2 FQNEAQ, per germline (reference sequence). This CDR3 comprises 14 residues. Full variable domain (missing parts from reference TRBV7-9 and TRBJ1-4): DTGVSQNPRHKITKRGQNVTFRCDPISEHNRLYWYRQTLGQGPEFLTYFQNEAQLEKSRLLSDRFSAERPKGSFSTLEIQRTEQGDSAMYLCASSRDRSREKLFFGSGTQLSVL.

This chain connects TRBV30 to TRBJ2-5; the match to TRBD1 covers 9 bases. J lost 8 bases, V lost 2 bases, and 6 bases had no gene match. The CDR3 covers 13 residues. Germline-derived CDR1 and CDR2 are GTSNPN and SVGIG (reference sequence). The CDR3 DNA reads as TGTGCCTGGAGTCCAACAGGGGGCGATACCCAGTACTTC. Its translation: CAWSPTGGDTQYF.

This clone appeared a single time. V and J are TRBV7-2 and TRBJ2-3, with 7 positions matching TRBD2. V gave up 3 bases and J gave up 0 bases; unmatched junction bases: 6. This CDR3 contains 16 residues. CDR1 is SGHTA and CDR2 is FQGNSA in the germline V gene. Here the CDR3 reads CASSFTFSGSTDTQYF. The CDR3 DNA follows: TGTGCCAGCAGCTTCACCTTTAGCGGGAGCACAGATACGCAGTATTTT.

V usage is TRBV27 and J usage is TRBJ2-7; 7 bases are a match to TRBD1. V gave up 5 bases and J gave up 4 bases; unmatched junction bases: 8. The germline gives CDR1 MNHEY, CDR2 SMNVEV (reference sequence). The CDR3 consists of 14 residues. For the CDR3, the DNA is TGTGCCAGCAGTAAGTCCGGGACAGATTACGAGCAGTACTTC. Translating gives CASSKSGTDYEQYF.

In this sample, this clone turned up once. The CDR3 sequence: CASSPAGGHSQTPGDTQYF. CDR3 DNA sequence: TGCGCCAGCAGCCCAGCGGGAGGCCATTCCCAAACCCCCGGAGATACGCAGTATTTT. The chain combines TRBV4-1 with TRBJ2-3; 9 nucleotides align to TRBD2. The CDR3 is made up of 19 amino acids. CDR1 is MGHRA, CDR2 YSYEKL, per germline. V lost 4 bases to trimming and J lost 5 bases; unmatched junction nucleotides: 19.

The rearrangement links TRBV7-9 to TRBJ2-1, with 13 bases identical to TRBD2. Germline values: CDR1 SEHNR, CDR2 FQNEAQ (reference sequence). This CDR3 is 14 amino acids long. The V gene end was trimmed by 6 bases and the J gene end by 8 bases; junction bases not matched to a gene: 4. CDR3 in DNA: TGTGCCAGCAGAACTAGCGGGGGGGCCTATGAGCAGTTCTTC. Residues: CASRTSGGAYEQFF.

The chain recombines TRBV7-8 with TRBJ2-5, with 13 bases fitting TRBD2. The CDR3 covers 16 residues. V gave up 5 bases and J gave up 5 bases; unmatched junction bases: 8. CDR1 is SGHVS, CDR2 FQNEAQ, per germline. CDR3 in amino acids: CASSTGTSGVRETQYF. CDR3 DNA sequence: TGTGCCAGCAGCACCGGGACTAGCGGGGTCCGGGAGACCCAGTACTTC.

This clone was seen just once. V is TRBV15 and J is TRBJ2-2, with TRBD1 identical over 8 bases. CDR3 size: 15 residues. V was clipped by 0 bases and J by 5 bases; unmatched bases: 2. Germline CDR1 reads LNHNV; CDR2 reads YYDKDF (reference sequence). The CDR3 protein is CATSRDQGATGELFF. The CDR3 DNA sequence: TGTGCCACCAGCAGAGATCAGGGGGCGACCGGGGAGCTGTTTTTT.

This chain joins TRBV6-1 and TRBJ2-1, with TRBD2 matching over 8 bases. CDR1 is MNHNS, CDR2 SASEGT, per germline. This CDR3 spans 16 amino acids. J lost 7 bases, V lost 4 bases, and 12 bases had no gene match. In DNA form, the CDR3 reads TGTGCCAGCAGTGGGTTAACTAGCGGAGCACCTAATGAGCAGTTCTTC. This encodes CASSGLTSGAPNEQFF.

The V and J genes are TRBV2 and TRBJ1-6; possibly TRBD1 for D (5 bases). V was cut by 10 bases and J by 7 bases, with 20 bases left in between. The CDR3 has 15 amino acids. From germline, CDR1 is SNHLY and CDR2 FYNNEI. The CDR3, as DNA: TGTGCCAATCACCCCGGGGGATGGGGGAATTCACCCCTCCACTTT. Its protein is CANHPGGWGNSPLHF.

This clone has just a few counts. V is TRBV7-6 and J is TRBJ2-7; TRBD2 might be the D (6 bases). Between the trimmed V and J ends, which lost 3 bases and 5 bases, there was a span of 17 bases. Germline-derived CDR1 and CDR2 are SGHVS and FNYEAQ. CDR3 size: 15 residues. The CDR3, as DNA: TGTGCCAGCAGCTTGTCGGTCTCAGGAGGGGACGAGCAGTACTTC. Its protein product is CASSLSVSGGDEQYF.

The rearrangement joins TRBV2 to TRBJ1-6, with D maybe TRBD1 (6 bases). CDR3 length equals 15 residues. The germline V and J ends were trimmed by 2 bases and 10 bases, with 15 bases remaining between them. Germline V gene sequence: CDR1 SNHLY, CDR2 FYNNEI. The CDR3 DNA follows: TGTGCCAGCAGTGAAACACAGGGCGATTGGTCACCCCTCCACTTT. It yields the protein CASSETQGDWSPLHF. The full variable domain, completed using reference TRBV2 and TRBJ1-6, is EPEVTQTPSHQVTQMGQEVILRCVPISNHLYFYWYRQILGQKVEFLVSFYNNEISEKSEIFDDQFSVERPDGSNFTLKIRSTKLEDSAMYFCASSETQGDWSPLHFGNGTRLTVT.

This clone was detected only a few times. In DNA, the CDR3 is TGCGCCAGCAGCCGGCCCGGGGATTCCTACGAGCAGTACTTC. Protein product: CASSRPGDSYEQYF. This chain uses TRBV5-1 with TRBJ2-7; maybe TRBD2 (5 bases). V lost 4 bases to trimming and J lost 1 base, with 12 bases between them. This CDR3 has 14 amino acids. In germline, CDR1 is SGHRS, CDR2 YFSETQ.

The chain recombines TRBV6-6 with TRBJ2-1; 10 bases line up with TRBD2. The V gene's germline CDR1 is MNHNY and CDR2 SVGAGI (reference sequence). This CDR3 spans 14 amino acids. The J segment lost 4 bases and the V segment lost 7 bases, leaving 4 bases of the junction unmatched. The CDR3 DNA sequence: TGTGCCAGCACCTTGACTAGCGGGTACAATGAGCAGTTCTTC. This encodes CASTLTSGYNEQFF.

This rearrangement joins TRBV7-3 to TRBJ1-1, with 7 bases that match TRBD1. The junction had 7 bases not matched to a gene; V was cut back by 5 bases and J by 4 bases. This CDR3 has 14 residues. In germline, CDR1 is SGHTA, CDR2 FQGTGA. This CDR3 reads CASSPGQFGTEAFF. The CDR3 region has the DNA TGTGCCAGCAGCCCGGGACAGTTTGGCACTGAAGCTTTCTTT.

This clone was observed a handful of times. The rearrangement links TRBV6-6 to TRBJ2-1, with 8 bases that match TRBD2. The V gene's germline CDR1 is MNHNY and CDR2 SVGAGI (reference sequence). The CDR3 is 15 amino acids. Trimming took 5 bases from V and 2 from J; bases not matched to a gene: 5. The CDR3 DNA sequence: TGTGCCAGCAGTCCGACTAGCGCAGCCTACAATGAGCAGTTCTTC. As protein: CASSPTSAAYNEQFF.

This clone appeared once. This chain links TRBV9 with TRBJ1-4, with TRBD1 matching over 10 bases. Trimming at V came to 2 bases and at J to 3 bases, leaving 1 base not matched to a gene. The V gene's germline CDR1 is SGDLS and CDR2 YYNGEE. CDR3 length equals 15 residues. CDR3 amino acids: CASSVGTGANEKLFF. CDR3 DNA sequence: TGTGCCAGCAGCGTGGGGACAGGGGCTAATGAAAAACTGTTTTTT.

The rearrangement links TRBV11-3 to TRBJ2-2; 8 positions agree with TRBD2. Per the germline V gene, CDR1 is SGHNT and CDR2 is YENEEA. CDR3 length equals 16 residues. V lost 2 bases, J lost 1 base, and 3 bases stayed unmatched. The CDR3, as DNA: TGTGCCAGCAGCTTAACCGGGACTAGGAACACCGGGGAGCTGTTTTTT. Amino acid sequence: CASSLTGTRNTGELFF.

The rearrangement links TRBV7-9 to TRBJ1-1; D possibly corresponds to TRBD1 (6 bases). Deletions cut 5 bases from V and 4 bases from J, with 11 bases between. CDR1 SEHNR and CDR2 FQNEAQ come from the germline V gene (reference sequence). The CDR3 has 13 amino acids. CDR3 sequence: CASSESRGTEAFF. The CDR3 coding sequence is TGTGCCAGCAGCGAAAGCAGGGGCACTGAAGCTTTCTTT.

The rearrangement joins TRBV5-4 to TRBJ2-7; D might be TRBD1 (6 bases). The CDR3 length is 17 residues. Per the germline V gene, CDR1 is SGHNT and CDR2 is YYREEE (reference sequence). The V end was cut by 4 bases, the J end by 4 bases, with 24 bases between. The CDR3 DNA sequence: TGTGCCAGCAGCGCCCCGTCCCGAGGGGGTGATTCTTACGAGCAGTACTTC. The encoded protein is CASSAPSRGGDSYEQYF.